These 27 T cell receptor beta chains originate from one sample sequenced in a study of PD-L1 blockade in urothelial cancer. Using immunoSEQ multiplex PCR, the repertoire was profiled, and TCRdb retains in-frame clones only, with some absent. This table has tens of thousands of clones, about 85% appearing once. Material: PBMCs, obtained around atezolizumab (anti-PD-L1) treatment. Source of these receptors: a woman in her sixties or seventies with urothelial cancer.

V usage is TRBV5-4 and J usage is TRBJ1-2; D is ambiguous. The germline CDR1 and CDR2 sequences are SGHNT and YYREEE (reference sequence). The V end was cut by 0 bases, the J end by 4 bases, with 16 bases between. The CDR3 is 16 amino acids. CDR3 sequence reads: CASSLEVPGNLYGYTF. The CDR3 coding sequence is TGTGCCAGCAGCTTGGAGGTTCCGGGAAACCTCTATGGCTACACCTTC.

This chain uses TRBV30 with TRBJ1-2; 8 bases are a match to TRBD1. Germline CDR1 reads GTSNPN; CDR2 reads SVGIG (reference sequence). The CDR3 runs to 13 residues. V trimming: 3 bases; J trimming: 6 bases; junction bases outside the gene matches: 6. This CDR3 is CAWSRGQAHGYTF. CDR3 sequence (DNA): TGTGCCTGGAGCAGGGGACAGGCACATGGCTACACCTTC.

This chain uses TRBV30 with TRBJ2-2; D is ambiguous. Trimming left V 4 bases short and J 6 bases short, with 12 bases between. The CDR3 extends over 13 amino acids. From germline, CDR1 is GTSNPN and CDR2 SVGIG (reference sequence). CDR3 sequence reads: CAWKVEAPGELFF. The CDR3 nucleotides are TGTGCCTGGAAGGTCGAGGCGCCCGGGGAGCTGTTTTTT.

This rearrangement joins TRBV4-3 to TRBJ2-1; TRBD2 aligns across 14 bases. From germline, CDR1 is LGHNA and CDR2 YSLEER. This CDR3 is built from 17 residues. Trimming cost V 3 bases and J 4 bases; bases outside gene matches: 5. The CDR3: CASSHGTSGGPYNEQFF. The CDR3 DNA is TGCGCCAGCAGCCACGGGACTAGCGGGGGACCATACAATGAGCAGTTCTTC.

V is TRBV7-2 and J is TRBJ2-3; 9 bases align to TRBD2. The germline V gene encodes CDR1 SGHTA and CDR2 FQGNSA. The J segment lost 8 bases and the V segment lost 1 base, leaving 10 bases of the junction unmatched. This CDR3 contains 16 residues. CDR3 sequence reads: CASSLGLAGTQGTQYF. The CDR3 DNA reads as TGTGCCAGCAGCTTAGGGCTAGCGGGGACCCAGGGTACGCAGTATTTT.

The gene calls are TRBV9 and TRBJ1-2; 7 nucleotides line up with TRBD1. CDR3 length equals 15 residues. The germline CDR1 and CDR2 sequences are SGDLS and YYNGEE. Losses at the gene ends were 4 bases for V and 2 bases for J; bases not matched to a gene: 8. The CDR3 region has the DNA TGTGCCAGCAGCCCGCCGACAGGGAGAAACTATGGCTACACCTTC. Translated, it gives CASSPPTGRNYGYTF.

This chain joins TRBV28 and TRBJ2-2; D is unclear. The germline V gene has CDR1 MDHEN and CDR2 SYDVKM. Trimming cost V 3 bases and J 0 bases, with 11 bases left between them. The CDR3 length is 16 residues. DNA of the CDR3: TGTGCCAGCAGTTTGCGGTCTACCACGAACACCGGGGAGCTGTTTTTT. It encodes CASSLRSTTNTGELFF.

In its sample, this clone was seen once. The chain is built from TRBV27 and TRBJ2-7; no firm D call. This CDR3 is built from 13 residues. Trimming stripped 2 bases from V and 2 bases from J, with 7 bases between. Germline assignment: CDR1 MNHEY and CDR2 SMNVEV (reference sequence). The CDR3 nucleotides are TGTGCCAGCAGTTTAATTGGGCCCTACGAGCAGTACTTC. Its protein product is CASSLIGPYEQYF.

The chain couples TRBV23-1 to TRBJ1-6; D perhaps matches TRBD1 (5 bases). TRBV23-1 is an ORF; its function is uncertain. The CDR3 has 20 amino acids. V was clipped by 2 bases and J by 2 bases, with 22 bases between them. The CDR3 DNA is TGCGCCAGCAGTCAAATCAGGCGGGGGGGGAGGGTCGCCTATAATTCACCCCTCCACTTT. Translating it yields CASSQIRRGGRVAYNSPLHF.

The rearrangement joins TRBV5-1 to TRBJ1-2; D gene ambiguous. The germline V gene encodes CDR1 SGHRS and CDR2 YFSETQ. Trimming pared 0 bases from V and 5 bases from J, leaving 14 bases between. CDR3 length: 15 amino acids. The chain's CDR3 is CASSLAVGGQYGYTF. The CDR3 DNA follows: TGCGCCAGCAGCTTGGCCGTAGGCGGTCAGTATGGCTACACCTTC.

CDR3 DNA sequence: TGTGCCAGCAGCAGCCGGGACAGGGGCACCGGGGAGCTGTTTTTT. Translation gives CASSSRDRGTGELFF. The chain has TRBV21-1 and TRBJ2-2; the table's D call, TRBD1, has no DNA check behind it. TRBV21-1 is recorded as a pseudogene. The CDR3 is made up of 15 amino acids.

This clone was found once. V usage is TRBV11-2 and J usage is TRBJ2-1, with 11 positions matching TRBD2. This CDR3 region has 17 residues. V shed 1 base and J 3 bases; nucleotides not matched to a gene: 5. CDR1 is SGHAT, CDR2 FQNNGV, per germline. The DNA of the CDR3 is TGTGCCAGCAGCTTAGGCCGGACTAGCGGGTTCTACAATGAGCAGTTCTTC. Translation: CASSLGRTSGFYNEQFF.

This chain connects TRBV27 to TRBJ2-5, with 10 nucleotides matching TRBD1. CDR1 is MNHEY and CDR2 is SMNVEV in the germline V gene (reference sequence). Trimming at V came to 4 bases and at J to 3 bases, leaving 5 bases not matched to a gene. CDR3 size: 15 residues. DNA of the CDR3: TGTGCCAGCAGTTCACCGGACAGGGGGGAAGAGACCCAGTACTTC. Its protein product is CASSSPDRGEETQYF.

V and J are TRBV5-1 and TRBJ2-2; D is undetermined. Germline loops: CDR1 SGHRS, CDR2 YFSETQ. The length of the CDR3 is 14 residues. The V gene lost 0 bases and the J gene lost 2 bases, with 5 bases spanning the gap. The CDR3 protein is CASSLASNTGELFF. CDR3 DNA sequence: TGCGCCAGCAGCTTGGCCAGTAACACCGGGGAGCTGTTTTTT.

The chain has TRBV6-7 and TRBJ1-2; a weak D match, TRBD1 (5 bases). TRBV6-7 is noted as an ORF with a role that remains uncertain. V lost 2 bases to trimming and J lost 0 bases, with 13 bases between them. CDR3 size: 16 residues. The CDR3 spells CASSYPGGVTNYGYTF. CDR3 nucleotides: TGTGCCAGCAGTTACCCGGGGGGGGTAACTAACTATGGCTACACCTTC.

The CDR3 region is CASSQGLAGAGTQYF. As DNA, the CDR3 is TGCGCCAGCAGCCAGGGACTAGCGGGGGCAGGGACCCAGTACTTC. The chain combines TRBV4-3 with TRBJ2-5; 14 bases are shared with TRBD2. This CDR3 contains 15 residues. CDR1 LGHNA and CDR2 YSLEER come from the germline V gene. Trimming cost V 3 bases and J 7 bases; bases outside gene matches: 4.

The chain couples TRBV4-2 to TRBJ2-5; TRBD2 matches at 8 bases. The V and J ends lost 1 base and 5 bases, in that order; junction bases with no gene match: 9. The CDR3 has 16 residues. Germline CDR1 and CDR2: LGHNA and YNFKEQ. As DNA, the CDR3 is TGTGCCAGCAGCCAAGTTCGGGAGGGCCAGCGGGAGACCCAGTACTTC. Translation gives CASSQVREGQRETQYF.

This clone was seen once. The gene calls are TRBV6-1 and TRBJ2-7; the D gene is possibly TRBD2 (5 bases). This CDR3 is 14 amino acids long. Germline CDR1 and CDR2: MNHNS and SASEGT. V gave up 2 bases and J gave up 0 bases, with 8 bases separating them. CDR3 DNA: TGTGCCAGCAGTGAACGCGGGTACTCCTACGAGCAGTACTTC. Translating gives CASSERGYSYEQYF.

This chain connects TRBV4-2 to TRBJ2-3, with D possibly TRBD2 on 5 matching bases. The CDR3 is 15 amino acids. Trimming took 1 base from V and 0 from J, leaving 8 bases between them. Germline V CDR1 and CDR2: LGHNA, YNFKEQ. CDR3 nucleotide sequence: TGTGCCAGCAGCCAAGGGCGGACTAGCACAGATACGCAGTATTTT. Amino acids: CASSQGRTSTDTQYF.

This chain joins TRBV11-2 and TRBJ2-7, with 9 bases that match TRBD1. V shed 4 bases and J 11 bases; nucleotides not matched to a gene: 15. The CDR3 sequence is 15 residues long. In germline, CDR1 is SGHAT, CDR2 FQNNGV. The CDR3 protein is CASSWFVQGAGEKYF. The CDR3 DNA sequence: TGTGCCAGCAGCTGGTTCGTACAGGGGGCGGGGGAGAAGTACTTC. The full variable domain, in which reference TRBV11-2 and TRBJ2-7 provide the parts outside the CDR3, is EAGVAQSPRYKIIEKRQSVAFWCNPISGHATLYWYQQILGQGPKLLIQFQNNGVVDDSQLPKDRFSAERLKGVDSTLKIQPAKLEDSAVYLCASSWFVQGAGEKYFGPGTRLTVT.

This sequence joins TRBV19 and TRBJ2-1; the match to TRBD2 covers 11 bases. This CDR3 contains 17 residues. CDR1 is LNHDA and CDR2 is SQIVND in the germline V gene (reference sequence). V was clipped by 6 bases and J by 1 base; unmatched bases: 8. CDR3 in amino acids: CASSRPTSGISYNEQFF. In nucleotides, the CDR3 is TGTGCCAGTAGCCGCCCGACTAGCGGGATATCCTACAATGAGCAGTTCTTC. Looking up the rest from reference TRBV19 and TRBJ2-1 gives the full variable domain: DGGITQSPKYLFRKEGQNVTLSCEQNLNHDAMYWYRQDPGQGLRLIYYSQIVNDFQKGDIAEGYSVSREKKESFPLTVTSAQKNPTAFYLCASSRPTSGISYNEQFFGPGTRLTVL.

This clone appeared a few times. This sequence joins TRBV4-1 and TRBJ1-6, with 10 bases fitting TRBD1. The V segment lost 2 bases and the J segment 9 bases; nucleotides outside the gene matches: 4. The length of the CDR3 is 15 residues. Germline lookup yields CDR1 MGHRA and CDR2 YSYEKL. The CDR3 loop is CASSQRDRGGSPLHF. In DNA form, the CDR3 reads TGCGCCAGCAGCCAACGGGACAGGGGAGGTTCACCCCTCCACTTT.

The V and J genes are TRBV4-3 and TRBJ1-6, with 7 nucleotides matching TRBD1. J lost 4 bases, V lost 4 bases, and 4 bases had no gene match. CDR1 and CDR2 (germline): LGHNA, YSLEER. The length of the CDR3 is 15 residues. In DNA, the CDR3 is TGCGCCAGCAGCCTCAACAGGGGTTATAATTCACCCCTCCACTTT. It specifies CASSLNRGYNSPLHF.

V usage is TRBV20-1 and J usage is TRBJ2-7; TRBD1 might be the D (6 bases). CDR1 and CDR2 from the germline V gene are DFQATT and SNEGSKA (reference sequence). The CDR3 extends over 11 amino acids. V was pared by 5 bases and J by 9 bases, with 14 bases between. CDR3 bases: TGCAGTGCTGTACACCAGGGGTCGCAGTACTTC. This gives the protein CSAVHQGSQYF.

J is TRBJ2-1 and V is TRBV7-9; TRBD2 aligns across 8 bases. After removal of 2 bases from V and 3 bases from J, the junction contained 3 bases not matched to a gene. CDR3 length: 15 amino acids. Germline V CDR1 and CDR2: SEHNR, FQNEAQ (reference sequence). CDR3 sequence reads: CASSLQAGVYNEQFF. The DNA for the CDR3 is TGTGCCAGCAGCTTACAAGCGGGGGTCTACAATGAGCAGTTCTTC.

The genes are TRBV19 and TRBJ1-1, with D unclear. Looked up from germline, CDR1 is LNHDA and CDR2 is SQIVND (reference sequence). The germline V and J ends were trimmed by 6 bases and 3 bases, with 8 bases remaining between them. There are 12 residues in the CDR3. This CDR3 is CASSALYTEAFF. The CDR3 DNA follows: TGTGCCAGTAGCGCCCTATACACTGAAGCTTTCTTT.

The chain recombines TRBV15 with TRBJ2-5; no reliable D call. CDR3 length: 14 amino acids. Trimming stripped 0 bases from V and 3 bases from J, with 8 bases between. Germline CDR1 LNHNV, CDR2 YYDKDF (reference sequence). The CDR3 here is CATSRDPVEETQYF. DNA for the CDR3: TGTGCCACCAGCAGAGATCCGGTGGAAGAGACCCAGTACTTC.